The 27 T cell receptor beta chains in this list originate from one sample, sequenced in a study of control samples from healthy donors and cancer patients. Sequencing was performed with immunoSEQ multiplex PCR; in TCRdb, only in-frame clones are kept and a portion is missing. The data show some 150,000 clones, 90% to 95% seen once. Sequencing used blood. These receptors all come from a man in his forties or fifties in good health.

V usage is TRBV6-2 or TRBV6-3 and J usage is TRBJ1-1; D is ambiguous. V was trimmed by 0 bases and J by 0 bases, leaving 8 bases between them. Germline values: CDR1 MNHEY, CDR2 SVGEGT. The CDR3 loop spans 15 amino acids. The CDR3 region has the DNA TGTGCCAGCAGTTACTCGAGTCAGTTGAACACTGAAGCTTTCTTT. Translated: CASSYSSQLNTEAFF.

The gene calls are TRBV7-3 and TRBJ2-2, with a tentative D call TRBD2 (5 bases). Trimming removed 5 bases at V and 6 bases at J, with 10 bases between. Germline loops: CDR1 SGHTA, CDR2 FQGTGA. This CDR3 has 13 residues. This CDR3 is CASSLRAAGELFF. In DNA form, the CDR3 reads TGTGCCAGCAGCCTCCGAGCGGCCGGGGAGCTGTTTTTT.

V and J are TRBV30 and TRBJ2-1; 8 nucleotides align to TRBD2. The CDR3 has 12 residues. Trimming took 5 bases from V and 9 from J; bases not matched to a gene: 6. Germline loops: CDR1 GTSNPN, CDR2 SVGIG (reference sequence). The CDR3 nucleotides are TGTGCCTGGGGACTAGCCGTCGGTGAGCAGTTCTTC. This codes for CAWGLAVGEQFF.

The chain combines TRBV28 with TRBJ1-5; weak D call: TRBD1 (5 bases). Germline CDR1 MDHEN, CDR2 SYDVKM. The CDR3 consists of 18 residues. The V end was cut by 3 bases, the J end by 2 bases, with 20 bases between. CDR3 amino acids: CASSLPRGVRGGNQPQHF. In DNA, the CDR3 is TGTGCCAGCAGTTTGCCGCGGGGGGTCCGTGGTGGCAATCAGCCCCAGCATTTT.

V usage is TRBV24-1 and J usage is TRBJ1-2, with D perhaps TRBD1 (5 bases). From germline, CDR1 is KGHDR and CDR2 SFDVKD. V lost 1 base and J lost 2, with 10 bases in between. The CDR3 has 15 residues. CDR3 loop: CATSDFSGGNYGYTF. CDR3 bases: TGTGCCACCAGTGATTTTTCCGGGGGGAACTATGGCTACACCTTC.

The rearrangement joins TRBV7-8 to TRBJ1-1; 7 nucleotides align to TRBD1. Germline V gives CDR1 SGHVS, CDR2 FQNEAQ. This CDR3 has 15 amino acids. Unmatched junction bases numbered 9, after V lost 2 bases and J lost 6 bases. CDR3 protein: CASSLNDREFAEAFF. CDR3 coding DNA: TGTGCCAGCAGCTTAAACGACAGGGAATTTGCTGAAGCTTTCTTT. The whole variable domain, remainder taken from reference TRBV7-8 and TRBJ1-1, is GAGVSQSPRYKVAKRGQDVALRCDPISGHVSLFWYQQALGQGPEFLTYFQNEAQLDKSGLPSDRFFAERPEGSVSTLKIQRTQQEDSAVYLCASSLNDREFAEAFFGQGTRLTVV.

The chain carries TRBV6-4 and TRBJ2-1; 12 nucleotides agree with TRBD2. Germline CDR1 reads MRHNA; CDR2 reads SNTAGT. Trimming removed 6 bases from V and 7 bases from J; junction bases left unmatched: 10. This CDR3 spans 16 amino acids. The CDR3 region is CASSRAPGLAGNEQFF. The CDR3 nucleotides read TGTGCCAGCAGCAGGGCACCAGGACTAGCGGGAAATGAGCAGTTCTTC.

A word on this clone: In the same sample, other DNA sequences code for this CDR3. The chain has TRBV29-1 and TRBJ1-2, with a tentative D call TRBD1 (5 bases). Trimming left V 4 bases short and J 2 bases short, with 8 bases between. CDR1 is SQVTM and CDR2 is ANQGSEA in the germline V gene. CDR3 length: 12 amino acids. This CDR3 reads CSVAGGNYGYTF. The CDR3 DNA follows: TGCAGCGTTGCCGGGGGAAACTATGGCTACACCTTC.

This clone was recorded only once. The chain couples TRBV4-2 to TRBJ2-2; no firm D call. Trimming pared 6 bases from V and 5 bases from J, leaving 13 bases between. CDR1 LGHNA and CDR2 YNFKEQ come from the germline V gene. The CDR3 is 14 amino acids. The CDR3 region has the DNA TGTGCCAGCAGTCCGCGACCCGTGACCGGGGAGCTGTTTTTT. Translated: CASSPRPVTGELFF.

The V call is TRBV27, the J call TRBJ1-1; 8 nucleotides line up with TRBD1. CDR3 size: 11 residues. Germline loops: CDR1 MNHEY, CDR2 SMNVEV (reference sequence). The junction had 3 bases not matched to a gene; V was cut back by 8 bases and J by 7 bases. CDR3 nucleotide sequence: TGTGCCAGCGCAACAGGGGGTGAAGCTTTCTTT. Protein product: CASATGGEAFF.

The chain recombines TRBV9 with TRBJ1-2; TRBD1 is a possible D gene (5 bases). The germline V gene encodes CDR1 SGDLS and CDR2 YYNGEE. This CDR3 contains 14 residues. Trimming took off 4 bases at V and 6 bases at J, with 16 bases between the two ends. CDR3 sequence reads: CASSPSGQPHGYTF. As DNA, the CDR3 is TGTGCCAGCAGCCCCTCGGGGCAGCCACATGGCTACACCTTC.

This clone was seen a few times. The chain joins TRBV4-2 to TRBJ2-6; D remains unclear. The CDR3 totals 14 residues. Germline V CDR1 and CDR2: LGHNA, YNFKEQ. V was clipped by 5 bases and J by 0 bases, with 5 bases between them. The CDR3 spells CASSDNSGANVLTF. For the CDR3, the DNA is TGTGCCAGCAGCGACAACTCTGGGGCCAACGTCCTGACTTTC.

The chain couples TRBV6-5 to TRBJ2-7; D is unclear. Germline CDR1 is MNHEY and CDR2 is SVGAGI. V lost 6 bases, J lost 2 bases, and 8 bases lay in between. CDR3 length equals 12 residues. The CDR3 here is CASSLDAYEQYF. CDR3 nucleotide sequence: TGTGCCAGCAGCTTGGACGCCTACGAGCAGTACTTC.

The CDR3 sequence is CASSRTSGSNEQFF. In DNA form, the CDR3 reads TGTGCCAGCAGCCGGACTAGCGGGAGCAATGAGCAGTTCTTC. The J gene is TRBJ2-1, the V gene TRBV11-2; 13 positions agree with TRBD2. Germline CDR1 is SGHAT and CDR2 is FQNNGV. This CDR3 has 14 amino acids. J gave up 6 bases and V 5 bases, and 1 base lay outside the gene matches.

The CDR3 nucleotides are TGCGCCAGCAGCCATCGTGGACTAGCGGACATCTACAATGAGCAGTTCTTC. It is translated as CASSHRGLADIYNEQFF. This rearrangement joins TRBV4-3 to TRBJ2-1, with 10 bases aligning to TRBD2. From germline, CDR1 is LGHNA and CDR2 YSLEER. There are 17 residues in the CDR3. Trimming removed 3 bases from V and 3 bases from J; junction bases left unmatched: 8.

The rearrangement joins TRBV2 to TRBJ1-1, with D hard to call. The germline V gene encodes CDR1 SNHLY and CDR2 FYNNEI. V was cut by 0 bases and J by 0 bases, with 8 bases left in between. The CDR3 has 15 amino acids. CDR3 bases: TGTGCCAGCAGTGAAGCCTACAGCATGAACACTGAAGCTTTCTTT. Its translation is CASSEAYSMNTEAFF. Supplemented by reference TRBV2 and TRBJ1-1, the full variable domain reads EPEVTQTPSHQVTQMGQEVILRCVPISNHLYFYWYRQILGQKVEFLVSFYNNEISEKSEIFDDQFSVERPDGSNFTLKIRSTKLEDSAMYFCASSEAYSMNTEAFFGQGTRLTVV.

The chain joins TRBV28 to TRBJ1-6; tentatively, D is TRBD1 (5 bases). Trimming stripped 3 bases from V and 7 bases from J, with 10 bases between. In germline, CDR1 is MDHEN, CDR2 SYDVKM. The CDR3 runs 14 residues. The CDR3 sequence: CASSLGPGNSPLHF. CDR3 nucleotides: TGTGCCAGCAGTTTGGGCCCAGGGAATTCACCCCTCCACTTT.

V gene TRBV6-2 or TRBV6-3 combines with J gene TRBJ2-6; tentatively, D is TRBD2 (6 bases). Germline-derived CDR1 and CDR2 are MNHEY and SVGEGT. The CDR3 is 20 residues long. Trimming stripped 0 bases from V and 0 bases from J, with 18 bases between. DNA for the CDR3: TGTGCCAGCAGTTACTCGTCGGGACTGGGATCCCGCTCTGGGGCCAACGTCCTGACTTTC. Protein: CASSYSSGLGSRSGANVLTF.

J is TRBJ1-3 and V is TRBV15, with unresolved D. V lost 1 base and J lost 0, with 4 bases in between. The CDR3 has 14 amino acids. The germline V gene encodes CDR1 LNHNV and CDR2 YYDKDF (reference sequence). CDR3 amino acids: CATSRGLSGNTIYF. The CDR3 coding sequence is TGTGCCACCAGCAGAGGCCTCTCTGGAAACACCATATATTTT.

The chain links TRBV3-1 (or the pseudogene TRBV3-2) to TRBJ1-1, with 9 bases identical to TRBD1. Losses at the gene ends were 4 bases for V and 3 bases for J; bases not matched to a gene: 9. The CDR3 consists of 16 residues. Germline V CDR1 and CDR2: LGHDT, YNNKEL (reference sequence). The CDR3 sequence: CASSRADRDRDTEAFF. The CDR3 region has the DNA TGTGCCAGCAGCCGAGCAGACCGGGACAGGGACACTGAAGCTTTCTTT.

The genes are TRBV28 and TRBJ2-5; D gene uncertain. The CDR3 sequence is 13 residues long. Trimming took off 5 bases at V and 1 base at J, with 8 bases between the two ends. Germline CDR1 MDHEN, CDR2 SYDVKM. The CDR3 coding sequence is TGTGCCAGCAGTGCCTTGAGCCAAGAGACCCAGTACTTC. Its translation is CASSALSQETQYF.

This sequence joins TRBV6-5 and TRBJ2-5; D unclear. Trimming pared 5 bases from V and 5 bases from J, leaving 9 bases between. CDR3 length: 12 amino acids. Per germline, CDR1 MNHEY and CDR2 SVGAGI. CDR3 sequence: CASSRVRETQYF. For the CDR3, the DNA is TGTGCCAGCAGTAGGGTGAGGGAGACCCAGTACTTC.

This chain links TRBV9 with TRBJ2-6; D remains ambiguous. CDR1 and CDR2 (germline): SGDLS, YYNGEE. Trimming stripped 3 bases from V and 0 bases from J, with 1 base between. The CDR3 runs to 13 residues. CDR3 protein: CASSDSGANVLTF. The CDR3 coding sequence is TGTGCCAGCAGCGACTCTGGGGCCAACGTCCTGACTTTC.

V and J are TRBV27 and TRBJ1-5; no reliable D call. This CDR3 is 12 amino acids long. Germline CDR1 reads MNHEY; CDR2 reads SMNVEV (reference sequence). The V gene lost 5 bases and the J gene lost 7 bases, with 9 bases spanning the gap. DNA for the CDR3: TGTGCCAGCAGTCTCCCCGGGCAGCCCCAGCATTTT. Its protein product is CASSLPGQPQHF.

The chain recombines TRBV2 with TRBJ1-2, with 10 bases aligning to TRBD1. The V and J ends lost 2 bases and 13 bases, in that order; junction bases with no gene match: 7. This CDR3 has 13 amino acids. The V gene's germline CDR1 is SNHLY and CDR2 FYNNEI. Written as DNA, the CDR3 is TGTGCCAGCAGTGAAACGGAGGACAGGGGGTTCACCTTC. Translating it yields CASSETEDRGFTF. The entire variable domain, with the rest obtained from reference TRBV2 and TRBJ1-2, is as follows: EPEVTQTPSHQVTQMGQEVILRCVPISNHLYFYWYRQILGQKVEFLVSFYNNEISEKSEIFDDQFSVERPDGSNFTLKIRSTKLEDSAMYFCASSETEDRGFTFGSGTRLTVV.

This clone was counted once. The chain is built from TRBV12-3 or TRBV12-4 and TRBJ2-7, with 8 positions matching TRBD2. The CDR3 totals 12 residues. V dropped 6 bases and J dropped 10; count of bases not matched to a gene: 8. CDR3: CASSLGLARQYF. CDR3 sequence (DNA): TGTGCCAGCAGCCTCGGACTAGCAAGACAGTACTTC.

The chain employs TRBV4-1 and TRBJ1-5; D gene unclear. The CDR3 is made up of 16 amino acids. V lost 2 bases to trimming and J lost 6 bases, with 17 bases between them. CDR1 is MGHRA and CDR2 is YSYEKL in the germline V gene. The DNA for the CDR3 is TGCGCCAGCAGCCAACTCCCGGGAAAGAGGGTTCAGCCCCAGCATTTT. Protein product: CASSQLPGKRVQPQHF.